The clone carrying this T cell receptor beta chain was observed a few times. The germline V gene has CDR1 MDHEN and CDR2 SYDVKM. The CDR3 sequence is 13 residues long. V was clipped by 3 bases and J by 8 bases; unmatched bases: 5. Per the study methods: Researchers report that nucleated cell counts were estimated from reference gene primer amplification. Generated by immunoSEQ multiplex PCR, the TCRdb table keeps only in-frame clones and is missing some. V and J calls and clone size come straight from that table; D and trimming were deduced from the DNA. The repertoire holds about 140,000 clones, with 75% to 85% as singletons. The sample originates from a study of blood T cell repertoires in COVID-19.

This TCR derives from an elderly woman with acute or convalescent COVID-19. The sample was peripheral blood. V is TRBV28 and J is TRBJ1-2, with 8 bases matching TRBD1. The CDR3, as DNA: TGTGCCAGCAGTTTGCAGGGGGCGCAGGGCTACACCTTC. Translating gives CASSLQGAQGYTF.